These 2 T cell receptor beta chains were all obtained from the same sample, sequenced in a study of T-cell memory formation after mild COVID-19. TCRdb reprocessed the 5' RACE reads via MiXCR and lists one record per CDR3 protein. Of more than 120,000 distinct CDR3 sequences listed, about 5.5% were seen once; the top ten hold about 2%. Sequencing input: PBMCs or a T cell subset sorted from them (not recorded which). The receptors come from an adult woman who had mild COVID-19 (a few samples of this study predate the infection). Cell type and time point are not known.

The rearrangement uses TRBV20-1 and TRBJ1-5, with a tentative D call TRBD1 (5 bases). CDR3 length equals 15 residues. The V gene's germline CDR1 is DFQATT and CDR2 SNEGSKA (reference sequence). Deletions cut 3 bases from V and 1 base from J, with 13 bases between. The CDR3 sequence is CSASAPGTSNQPQHF. CDR3 nucleotides: TGCAGTGCTAGCGCTCCCGGGACCAGCAATCAGCCCCAGCATTTT.

The chain combines TRBV3-1 with TRBJ1-4, with D unresolved. This CDR3 comprises 16 residues. V lost 5 bases, J lost 4 bases, and 17 bases lay in between. Germline values: CDR1 LGHDT, CDR2 YNNKEL (reference sequence). CDR3 sequence: CASSSRAAGVNEKLFF. DNA for the CDR3: TGTGCCAGCAGCTCAAGAGCGGCAGGAGTTAATGAAAAACTGTTTTTT.